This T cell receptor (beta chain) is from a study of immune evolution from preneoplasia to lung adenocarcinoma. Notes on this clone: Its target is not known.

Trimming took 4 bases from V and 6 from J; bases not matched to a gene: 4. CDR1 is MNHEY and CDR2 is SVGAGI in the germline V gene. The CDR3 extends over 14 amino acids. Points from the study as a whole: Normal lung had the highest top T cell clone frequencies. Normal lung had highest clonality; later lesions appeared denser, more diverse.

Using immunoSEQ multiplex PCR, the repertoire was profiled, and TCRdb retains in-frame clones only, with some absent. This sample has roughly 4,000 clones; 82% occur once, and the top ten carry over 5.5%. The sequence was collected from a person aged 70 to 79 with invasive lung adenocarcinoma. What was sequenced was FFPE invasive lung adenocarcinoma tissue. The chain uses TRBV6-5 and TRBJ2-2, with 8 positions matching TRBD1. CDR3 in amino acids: CASSSTQGAGELFF. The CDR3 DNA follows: TGTGCCAGCAGTTCCACACAGGGGGCCGGGGAGCTGTTTTTT.